A single sample is the source of the 15 T cell receptor beta chains below, sequenced in a study of response to subunit inactivated influenza vaccine. TCRdb re-analysed the RT-PCR reads in MiXCR, keeping a single row per CDR3 protein. The repertoire has around 150,000 distinct CDR3 sequences, 11% of them found once; the top ten carry around 11%. This specimen consisted of non-naive T cells sorted from PBMCs, obtained 40 to 50 days after vaccination. These receptors came from a man aged 45-60 years who received an inactivated influenza vaccine.

The chain is built from TRBV5-4 and TRBJ2-5, with D perhaps being TRBD1 or TRBD2 (7 bases each). The CDR3 is made up of 16 amino acids. Germline CDR1 SGHNT, CDR2 YYREEE (reference sequence). Deletions cut 3 bases from V and 5 bases from J, with 20 bases between. CDR3 coding DNA: TGTGCCAGCAGCTCCAGCATGACAGGGCGGGAGGAGACCCAGTACTTC. This translates into CASSSSMTGREETQYF.

This clonotype was counted between two and nine times. The CDR3 sequence is CASSSRDWAPRSYNEQFF. In nucleotides, the CDR3 is TGTGCCAGCAGCTCCCGGGACTGGGCCCCCCGCTCCTACAATGAGCAGTTCTTC. The gene calls are TRBV11-1 and TRBJ2-1; tentatively, D is TRBD2 (6 bases). The germline V gene has CDR1 SGHAT and CDR2 FQDESV (reference sequence). The CDR3 sequence is 18 residues long. V shed 4 bases and J shed 0 bases, with 19 bases lying between them.

This clonotype was detected only a few times. This chain links TRBV12-3 or TRBV12-4 with TRBJ2-1; TRBD1 aligns across 8 bases. Trimming took 6 bases from V and 2 from J; bases not matched to a gene: 15. CDR3 length: 18 residues. The DNA for the CDR3 is TGTGCCAGCAGGACGATACTTGGGACAGGCCTTACCTACAATGAGCAGTTCTTC. Amino acids: CASRTILGTGLTYNEQFF.

This clonotype came up many times. The chain recombines TRBV4-3 with TRBJ1-1; 7 bases are a match to TRBD1. The CDR3 runs to 14 residues. In germline, CDR1 is LGHNA, CDR2 YSLEER. With 4 bases clipped from V and 6 bases from J, the junction kept 8 bases outside the gene matches. The CDR3 bases are TGCGCCAGCAGCCCTGGACAGGCCCAGCCTGAAGCTTTCTTT. Its translation is CASSPGQAQPEAFF.

The chain joins TRBV2 to TRBJ2-5; D gene uncertain. The CDR3 spans 11 residues. The germline gives CDR1 SNHLY, CDR2 FYNNEI. The V gene lost 4 bases and the J gene lost 1 base, with 1 base spanning the gap. CDR3 residues: CASSGQETQYF. For the CDR3, the DNA is TGTGCCAGCAGTGGCCAAGAGACCCAGTACTTC.

This clonotype has at least ten counts. The chain joins TRBV12-3 or TRBV12-4 to TRBJ1-3; 8 bases are a match to TRBD1. The CDR3 is made up of 15 amino acids. With 4 bases clipped from V and 0 bases from J, the junction kept 2 bases outside the gene matches. CDR3 amino acids: CASSSGQVSGNTIYF. In DNA form, the CDR3 reads TGTGCCAGCAGTTCGGGACAGGTCTCTGGAAACACCATATATTTT.

At least ten counts were recorded for this clonotype. The chain carries TRBV9 and TRBJ2-7; 9 bases align to TRBD2. V lost 0 bases and J lost 5; bases outside the gene matches: 6. The V gene's germline CDR1 is SGDLS and CDR2 YYNGEE. This CDR3 comprises 15 residues. The CDR3 region has the DNA TGTGCCAGCAGCGTAGAAACTAGCGGGTTCCACGAGCAGTACTTC. It encodes CASSVETSGFHEQYF.

There are many counts of this clonotype. The chain links TRBV24-1 to TRBJ2-1; 8 bases align to TRBD1. The junction had 11 bases not matched to a gene; V was cut back by 7 bases and J by 7 bases. The germline V gene has CDR1 KGHDR and CDR2 SFDVKD. CDR3 length: 15 amino acids. CDR3 protein: CATSGDRGTRNEQFF. The CDR3 region has the DNA TGTGCCACCAGCGGAGACAGGGGTACCCGAAATGAGCAGTTCTTC.

The chain is built from TRBV29-1 and TRBJ2-1; D is undetermined. The CDR3 is 14 amino acids. Germline V gene sequence: CDR1 SQVTM, CDR2 ANQGSEA. V lost 1 base and J lost 5, with 12 bases in between. CDR3 bases: TGCAGCGTTGAAGTACCCCCGCGCGACAATGAGCAGTTCTTC. Translating it yields CSVEVPPRDNEQFF.

A few counts support this clonotype. The chain joins TRBV7-2 to TRBJ2-7; D gene unclear. Germline CDR1 is SGHTA and CDR2 is FQGNSA. Trimming left V 2 bases short and J 6 bases short, with 5 bases between. CDR3 length: 11 residues. The CDR3 DNA reads TGTGCCAGCAGCTTAACCCTCGAGCAGTACTTC. It translates to CASSLTLEQYF.

V and J are TRBV12-3 or TRBV12-4 and TRBJ2-7; 10 nucleotides agree with TRBD1. Trimming at V came to 6 bases and at J to 3 bases, leaving 8 bases not matched to a gene. This CDR3 has 15 amino acids. Here the CDR3 reads CASRVATGGDYEQYF. In nucleotides, the CDR3 is TGTGCCAGCAGAGTCGCGACAGGGGGCGACTACGAGCAGTACTTC.

This clonotype was seen at least ten times. An end of the junction does not agree with germline; a read error may underlie this. The chain recombines TRBV7-2 with TRBJ1-1; D is perhaps TRBD1 (6 bases). CDR1 is SGHTA and CDR2 is FQGNSA in the germline V gene. CDR3 length: 13 residues. The CDR3 sequence: CASSLGRRGEAFF. The CDR3, as DNA: TGTGCCAGCAGCTTAGGGCGGAGGGGGGAAGCCTTCTTT.

Only a few counts were recorded for this clonotype. The gene calls are TRBV7-8 and TRBJ1-2, with 9 bases identical to TRBD1. This CDR3 is built from 15 residues. In germline, CDR1 is SGHVS, CDR2 FQNEAQ. The V and J ends lost 5 bases and 4 bases, in that order; junction bases with no gene match: 8. The CDR3 sequence: CASSGTGRSSYGYTF. The CDR3 DNA reads TGTGCCAGCAGCGGGACAGGGAGGTCCTCCTATGGCTACACCTTC.

Many counts were recorded for this clonotype. V usage is TRBV28 and J usage is TRBJ2-5; a weak D match, TRBD2 (6 bases). V was shortened by 5 bases and J by 1 base, with 20 bases between the two germline ends. CDR1 is MDHEN and CDR2 is SYDVKM in the germline V gene. This CDR3 comprises 17 residues. The CDR3 sequence is CASSTYGYGGFQETQYF. Here the CDR3 DNA reads TGTGCCAGCAGTACATATGGGTACGGGGGTTTCCAAGAGACCCAGTACTTC.

This sequence joins TRBV7-2 and TRBJ2-3, with unresolved D. CDR1 SGHTA and CDR2 FQGNSA come from the germline V gene. V lost 1 base and J 3 bases, leaving 5 bases between the germline ends. CDR3 length: 13 amino acids. The CDR3 region is CASSLVMTDTQYF. The CDR3 DNA sequence: TGTGCCAGCAGCTTAGTCATGACAGATACGCAGTATTTT.